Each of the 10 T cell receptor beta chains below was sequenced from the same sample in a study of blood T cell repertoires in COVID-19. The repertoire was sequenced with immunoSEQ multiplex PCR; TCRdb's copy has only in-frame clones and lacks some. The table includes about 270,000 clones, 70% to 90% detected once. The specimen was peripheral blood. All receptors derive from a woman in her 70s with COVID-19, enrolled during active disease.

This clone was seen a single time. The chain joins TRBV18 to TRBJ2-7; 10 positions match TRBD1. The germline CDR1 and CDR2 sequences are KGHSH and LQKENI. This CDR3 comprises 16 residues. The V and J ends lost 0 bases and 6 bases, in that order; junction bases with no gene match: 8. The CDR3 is CASSPPAGQGLGEQYF. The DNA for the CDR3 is TGTGCCAGCTCACCACCGGCGGGACAGGGGTTGGGCGAGCAGTACTTC. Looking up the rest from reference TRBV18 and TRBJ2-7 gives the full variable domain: NAGVMQNPRHLVRRRGQEARLRCSPMKGHSHVYWYRQLPEEGLKFMVYLQKENIIDESGMPKERFSAEFPKEGPSILRIQQVVRGDSAAYFCASSPPAGQGLGEQYFGPGTRLTVT.

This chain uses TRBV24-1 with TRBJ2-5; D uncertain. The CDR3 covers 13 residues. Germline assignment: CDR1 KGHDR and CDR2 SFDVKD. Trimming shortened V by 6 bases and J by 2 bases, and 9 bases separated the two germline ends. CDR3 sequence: CATSRGAQETQYF. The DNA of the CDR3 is TGTGCCACCAGTCGAGGAGCTCAAGAGACCCAGTACTTC.

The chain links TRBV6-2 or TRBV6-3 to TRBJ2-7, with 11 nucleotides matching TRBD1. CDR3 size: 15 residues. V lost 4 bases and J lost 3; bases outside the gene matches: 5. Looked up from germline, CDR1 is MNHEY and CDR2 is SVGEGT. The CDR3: CASSSPGQGDYEQYF. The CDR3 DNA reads TGTGCCAGCAGTTCCCCGGGACAGGGGGACTACGAGCAGTACTTC.

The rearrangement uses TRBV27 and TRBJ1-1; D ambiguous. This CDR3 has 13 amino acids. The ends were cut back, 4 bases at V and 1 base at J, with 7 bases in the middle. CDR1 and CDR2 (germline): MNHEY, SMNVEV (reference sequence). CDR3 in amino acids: CASSSPWNTEAFF. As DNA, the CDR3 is TGTGCCAGCAGTTCCCCCTGGAACACTGAAGCTTTCTTT.

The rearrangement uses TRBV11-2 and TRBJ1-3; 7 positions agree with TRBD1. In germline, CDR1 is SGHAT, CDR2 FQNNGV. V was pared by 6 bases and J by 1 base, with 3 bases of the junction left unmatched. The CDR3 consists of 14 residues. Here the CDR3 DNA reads TGTGCCAGCAGAGACAGGGCTTCTGGAAACACCATATATTTT. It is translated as CASRDRASGNTIYF.

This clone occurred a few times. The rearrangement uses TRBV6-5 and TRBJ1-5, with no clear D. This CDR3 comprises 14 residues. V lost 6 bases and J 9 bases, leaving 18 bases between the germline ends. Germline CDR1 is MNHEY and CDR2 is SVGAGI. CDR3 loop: CASSQKIMGRPQHF. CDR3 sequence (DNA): TGTGCCAGCAGCCAAAAAATTATGGGGAGGCCCCAGCATTTT.

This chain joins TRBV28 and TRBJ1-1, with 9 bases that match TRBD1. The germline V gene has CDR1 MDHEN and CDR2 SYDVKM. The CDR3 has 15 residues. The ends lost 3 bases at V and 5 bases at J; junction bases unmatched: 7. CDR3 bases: TGTGCCAGCAGTTTCTGGACAGGGGAGAGAACTGAAGCTTTCTTT. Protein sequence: CASSFWTGERTEAFF.

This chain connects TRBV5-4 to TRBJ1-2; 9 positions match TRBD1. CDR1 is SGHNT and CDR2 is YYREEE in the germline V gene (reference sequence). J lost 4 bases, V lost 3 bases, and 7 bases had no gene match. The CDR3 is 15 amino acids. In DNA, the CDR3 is TGTGCCAGCAGCTCACCGGGACAGGGATCCTATGGCTACACCTTC. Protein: CASSSPGQGSYGYTF.

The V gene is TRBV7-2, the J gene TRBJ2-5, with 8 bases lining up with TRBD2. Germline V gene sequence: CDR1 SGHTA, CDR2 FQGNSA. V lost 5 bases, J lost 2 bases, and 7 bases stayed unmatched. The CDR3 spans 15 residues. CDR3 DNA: TGTGCCAGCAGCCCGGGCGGGGGGTCGCAAGAGACCCAGTACTTC. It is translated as CASSPGGGSQETQYF.

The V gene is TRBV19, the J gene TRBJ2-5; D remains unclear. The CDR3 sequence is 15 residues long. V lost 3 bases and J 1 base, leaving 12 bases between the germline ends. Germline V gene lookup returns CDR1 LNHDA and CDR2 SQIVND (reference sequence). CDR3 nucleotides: TGTGCCAGTAGTATCCTGAGTGGCGGCCAAGAGACCCAGTACTTC. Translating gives CASSILSGGQETQYF.